A selection of T cell receptor beta chains follows, all from one sample in a study of PD-1 blockade in classical Hodgkin lymphoma. Measured with immunoSEQ multiplex PCR; TCRdb has only the in-frame clones, and not every one. The sample records some 5,400 clones, more than 80% being singletons. Sequenced input: CD8+ T cells from blood. These receptors were obtained from a human donor with classical Hodgkin lymphoma. The CDR3 runs from the conserved cysteine through the conserved F or W. Fields, in order: J gene, D gene, clone size, V gene, CDR3 protein, CDR3 DNA. A D gene is named only where the DNA matches it firmly. Part of the rows lack a size; the others show once, few, many or a class for expanded clones.

J gene: TRBJ1-2; D gene: .; clone size: .; V gene: TRBV2; CDR3 protein: CASKNTYFDYGYTF; CDR3 DNA: TGTGCCAGCAAGAATACCTACTTCGACTATGGCTACACCTTC
J gene: TRBJ1-1; D gene: .; clone size: once; V gene: TRBV19; CDR3 protein: CASSGTEAFF; CDR3 DNA: TGTGCCAGTAGTGGGACGGAAGCTTTCTTT
J gene: TRBJ2-3; D gene: .; clone size: .; V gene: TRBV30; CDR3 protein: CAWSPGTVDTQYF; CDR3 DNA: TGTGCCTGGAGTCCCGGGACTGTAGATACGCAGTATTTT
J gene: TRBJ2-3; D gene: .; clone size: .; V gene: TRBV6-1; CDR3 protein: CASSDEGTWTDTQYF; CDR3 DNA: TGTGCCAGCAGTGACGAGGGAACGTGGACAGATACGCAGTATTTT
J gene: TRBJ2-1; D gene: TRBD2; clone size: .; V gene: TRBV7-9; CDR3 protein: CASSKTSGLRTGNEQFF; CDR3 DNA: TGTGCCAGCAGCAAGACTAGCGGGCTTAGAACGGGCAATGAGCAGTTCTTC
J gene: TRBJ2-3; D gene: .; clone size: .; V gene: TRBV7-9; CDR3 protein: CASSLGQVVKDPQYF; CDR3 DNA: TGTGCCAGCAGCTTAGGACAGGTGGTAAAGGATCCGCAGTATTTT
J gene: TRBJ2-7; D gene: .; clone size: .; V gene: TRBV7-2; CDR3 protein: CASSSGTSYEQYF; CDR3 DNA: TGTGCCAGCAGCTCAGGGACCTCCTACGAGCAGTACTTC
J gene: TRBJ2-3; D gene: TRBD2; clone size: .; V gene: TRBV4-1; CDR3 protein: CASSHRLLAGGPDTQYF; CDR3 DNA: TGCGCCAGCAGCCACCGACTACTAGCGGGGGGGCCGGATACGCAGTATTTT
J gene: TRBJ2-7; D gene: .; clone size: .; V gene: TRBV11-1; CDR3 protein: CATAQGHSYEQYF; CDR3 DNA: TGTGCCACCGCTCAGGGTCACTCCTACGAGCAGTACTTC
J gene: TRBJ2-5; D gene: TRBD1; clone size: .; V gene: TRBV7-9; CDR3 protein: CASSLRQGARETQYF; CDR3 DNA: TGTGCCAGCAGCCTCCGACAGGGGGCGCGAGAGACCCAGTACTTC
J gene: TRBJ2-4; D gene: .; clone size: .; V gene: TRBV2; CDR3 protein: CASSSTLLSAKNIQYF; CDR3 DNA: TGTGCCAGCAGTTCCACCCTACTTAGTGCCAAAAACATTCAGTACTTC
J gene: TRBJ2-2; D gene: TRBD2; clone size: .; V gene: TRBV7-6; CDR3 protein: CASSSAGGLAGVLGTGELFF; CDR3 DNA: TGTGCCAGCAGCTCAGCCGGAGGACTAGCGGGAGTTTTGGGCACCGGGGAGCTGTTTTTT
J gene: TRBJ2-7; D gene: TRBD2; clone size: once; V gene: TRBV5-8; CDR3 protein: CASSLLAGDHEQYF; CDR3 DNA: TGTGCCAGCAGCTTGCTAGCGGGAGATCACGAGCAGTACTTC
J gene: TRBJ1-5; D gene: TRBD1; clone size: .; V gene: TRBV11-2; CDR3 protein: CASSLSGYRGGNQPQHF; CDR3 DNA: TGTGCCAGCAGCTTATCAGGCTACAGGGGCGGCAATCAGCCCCAGCATTTT
J gene: TRBJ2-1; D gene: .; clone size: .; V gene: TRBV9; CDR3 protein: CASSVGPMGIPSYNEQFF; CDR3 DNA: TGTGCCAGCAGCGTAGGACCTATGGGTATCCCCTCCTACAATGAGCAGTTCTTC
J gene: TRBJ1-4; D gene: TRBD1; clone size: .; V gene: TRBV2; CDR3 protein: CASRPDRGSSTNEKLFF; CDR3 DNA: TGTGCCAGCAGACCCGACAGGGGATCTTCAACTAATGAAAAACTGTTTTTT
J gene: TRBJ2-7; D gene: .; clone size: once; V gene: TRBV5-1; CDR3 protein: CASSLATQSSYEQYF; CDR3 DNA: TGCGCCAGCAGCTTGGCGACACAGAGCTCCTACGAGCAGTACTTC
J gene: TRBJ1-4; D gene: .; clone size: .; V gene: TRBV28; CDR3 protein: CASSLMGGAGEKLFF; CDR3 DNA: TGTGCCAGCAGTTTAATGGGGGGCGCGGGTGAAAAACTGTTTTTT
J gene: TRBJ2-5; D gene: .; clone size: .; V gene: TRBV4-1; CDR3 protein: CASSHRTGNEETQYF; CDR3 DNA: TGCGCCAGCAGCCATCGGACTGGTAACGAGGAGACCCAGTACTTC
J gene: TRBJ1-6; D gene: .; clone size: .; V gene: TRBV13; CDR3 protein: CASSVQGFNSPLHF; CDR3 DNA: TGTGCCAGCAGCGTACAGGGTTTCAATTCACCCCTCCACTTT
J gene: TRBJ2-1; D gene: .; clone size: .; V gene: TRBV6-5; CDR3 protein: CASSPDGSSYNEQFF; CDR3 DNA: TGTGCCAGCAGTCCAGACGGGAGCTCCTACAATGAGCAGTTCTTC
J gene: TRBJ1-1; D gene: TRBD1; clone size: once; V gene: TRBV5-4; CDR3 protein: CASRPGQETRSEAFF; CDR3 DNA: TGTGCCAGCAGACCGGGACAGGAGACTCGGAGTGAAGCTTTCTTT
J gene: TRBJ2-5; D gene: TRBD1; clone size: .; V gene: TRBV27; CDR3 protein: CASSERDRGPEETQYF; CDR3 DNA: TGTGCCAGCAGTGAGCGGGACAGGGGGCCCGAAGAGACCCAGTACTTC
J gene: TRBJ1-1; D gene: .; clone size: .; V gene: TRBV2; CDR3 protein: CASTPEGAEAFF; CDR3 DNA: TGTGCCAGCACCCCCGAGGGGGCTGAAGCTTTCTTT
J gene: TRBJ1-2; D gene: TRBD1; clone size: once; V gene: TRBV2; CDR3 protein: CASRGTVDGYTF; CDR3 DNA: TGTGCCAGCAGAGGGACAGTAGATGGCTACACCTTC
J gene: TRBJ2-1; D gene: .; clone size: .; V gene: TRBV5-8; CDR3 protein: CASSTGEQFF; CDR3 DNA: TGTGCCAGCAGCACGGGGGAGCAGTTCTTC
J gene: TRBJ1-1; D gene: .; clone size: .; V gene: TRBV6-4; CDR3 protein: CASSDGGPGTEAFF; CDR3 DNA: TGTGCCAGCAGTGACGGGGGGCCGGGCACTGAAGCTTTCTTT
J gene: TRBJ1-2; D gene: TRBD1; clone size: .; V gene: TRBV27; CDR3 protein: CASSLQGANYGYTF; CDR3 DNA: TGTGCCAGCAGCTTACAGGGGGCTAACTATGGCTACACCTTC
J gene: TRBJ2-1; D gene: TRBD2; clone size: .; V gene: TRBV2; CDR3 protein: CASSTSGYNEQFF; CDR3 DNA: TGTGCCAGCAGTACTAGCGGGTACAATGAGCAGTTCTTC
J gene: TRBJ2-3; D gene: .; clone size: once; V gene: TRBV6-6; CDR3 protein: CAIQWVRADTQYF; CDR3 DNA: TGTGCCATCCAGTGGGTCCGCGCAGATACGCAGTATTTT
J gene: TRBJ1-1; D gene: TRBD1; clone size: .; V gene: TRBV7-2; CDR3 protein: CASSLRGTGGDTEAFF; CDR3 DNA: TGTGCCAGCAGCTTACGTGGAACAGGGGGGGACACTGAAGCTTTCTTT
J gene: TRBJ2-7; D gene: .; clone size: .; V gene: TRBV6-5; CDR3 protein: CATRPAVSSYEQYF; CDR3 DNA: TGTGCCACCCGCCCGGCGGTGAGCTCCTACGAGCAGTACTTC
J gene: TRBJ2-7; D gene: .; clone size: once; V gene: TRBV30; CDR3 protein: CAWRRITYEQYF; CDR3 DNA: TGTGCCTGGAGACGGATTACCTACGAGCAGTACTTC
J gene: TRBJ1-6; D gene: .; clone size: few; V gene: TRBV13; CDR3 protein: CASSGAEANSPLHF; CDR3 DNA: TGTGCCAGCAGCGGCGCAGAGGCTAATTCACCCCTCCACTTT
J gene: TRBJ1-1; D gene: .; clone size: .; V gene: TRBV5-5; CDR3 protein: CASSPLLDTEAFF; CDR3 DNA: TGTGCCAGCAGCCCCCTTTTGGACACTGAAGCTTTCTTT
J gene: TRBJ1-1; D gene: TRBD1; clone size: .; V gene: TRBV18; CDR3 protein: CASSPRLQGGQSDDTEAFF; CDR3 DNA: TGTGCCAGCTCACCTAGGCTACAGGGGGGGCAAAGCGACGACACTGAAGCTTTCTTT
J gene: TRBJ2-1; D gene: .; clone size: .; V gene: TRBV4-3; CDR3 protein: CASSQGRPSSYNEQFF; CDR3 DNA: TGCGCCAGCAGCCAAGGTCGGCCTAGCTCCTACAATGAGCAGTTCTTC
J gene: TRBJ1-6; D gene: .; clone size: .; V gene: TRBV30; CDR3 protein: CACDSTGNNSPLHF; CDR3 DNA: TGTGCCTGTGACAGCACCGGGAACAATTCACCCCTCCACTTT
J gene: TRBJ1-3; D gene: .; clone size: few; V gene: TRBV2; CDR3 protein: CASSGNTIYF; CDR3 DNA: TGTGCCAGCAGTGGAAACACCATATATTTT
J gene: TRBJ1-4; D gene: TRBD1; clone size: .; V gene: TRBV2; CDR3 protein: CAAGQGLSRDEKLFF; CDR3 DNA: TGTGCCGCGGGACAGGGTTTAAGTCGGGATGAAAAACTGTTTTTT
J gene: TRBJ1-6; D gene: TRBD1; clone size: few; V gene: TRBV5-1; CDR3 protein: CASSKTGEKAPLHF; CDR3 DNA: TGCGCCAGCAGTAAGACAGGGGAGAAGGCACCCCTCCACTTT
J gene: TRBJ1-1; D gene: .; clone size: .; V gene: TRBV7-3; CDR3 protein: CASSFRPDTEAFF; CDR3 DNA: TGTGCCAGCAGCTTCAGGCCGGACACTGAAGCTTTCTTT